The present TCR beta chain was sequenced within a study of control samples from healthy donors and cancer patients (TCRdb year 2020). Remarks on this clone: Its antigen is currently not known. No base-level quality is on record; no much larger clone is a single base apart.

The germline V gene encodes CDR1 SGHRS and CDR2 YFSETQ. Including cysteine and phenylalanine, the CDR3 has 14 amino acids. The CDR3 DNA has 42 bases and is translated from base 1. After removal of 3 bases from V and 4 bases from J, the junction retains 3 bases not matched to a gene. Library preparation was by the immunoSEQ multiplex PCR assay. TCRdb holds this immuneACCESS table with in-frame rearrangements only. Some clones are missing; in checked studies, unresolved V genes explain under half, and the rest has no known cause. This sample lists about 53,000 clones; 75% to 90% were detected once. Roughly 13% of the sample is in the top ten clones.

The V gene is TRBV5-1 and the J gene is TRBJ2-5, and TRBD2 aligns with 10 junction nucleotides. This TCR came from a man aged 55 to 70 with head and neck cancer. The sequencing sample was made of PBMCs. This receptor carries the CDR3 CASSSLAGRETQYF. The bases read TGCGCCAGCAGCTCACTAGCGGGGAGAGAGACCCAGTACTTC.